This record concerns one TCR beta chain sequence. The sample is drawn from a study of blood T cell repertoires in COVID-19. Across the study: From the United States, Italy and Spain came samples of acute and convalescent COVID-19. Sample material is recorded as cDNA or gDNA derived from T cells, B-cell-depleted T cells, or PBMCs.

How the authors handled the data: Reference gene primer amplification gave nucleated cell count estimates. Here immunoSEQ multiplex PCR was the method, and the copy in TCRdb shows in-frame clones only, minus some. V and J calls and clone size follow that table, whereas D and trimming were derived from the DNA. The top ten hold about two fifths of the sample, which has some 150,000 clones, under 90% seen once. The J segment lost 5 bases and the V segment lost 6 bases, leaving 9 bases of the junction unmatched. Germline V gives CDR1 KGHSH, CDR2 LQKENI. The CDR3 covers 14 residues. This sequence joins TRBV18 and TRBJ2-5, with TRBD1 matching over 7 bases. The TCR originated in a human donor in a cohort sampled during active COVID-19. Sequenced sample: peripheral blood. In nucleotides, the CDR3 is TGTGCCAGCTCGAGGACAGGCCCAGGGGAGACCCAGTACTTC. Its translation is CASSRTGPGETQYF.